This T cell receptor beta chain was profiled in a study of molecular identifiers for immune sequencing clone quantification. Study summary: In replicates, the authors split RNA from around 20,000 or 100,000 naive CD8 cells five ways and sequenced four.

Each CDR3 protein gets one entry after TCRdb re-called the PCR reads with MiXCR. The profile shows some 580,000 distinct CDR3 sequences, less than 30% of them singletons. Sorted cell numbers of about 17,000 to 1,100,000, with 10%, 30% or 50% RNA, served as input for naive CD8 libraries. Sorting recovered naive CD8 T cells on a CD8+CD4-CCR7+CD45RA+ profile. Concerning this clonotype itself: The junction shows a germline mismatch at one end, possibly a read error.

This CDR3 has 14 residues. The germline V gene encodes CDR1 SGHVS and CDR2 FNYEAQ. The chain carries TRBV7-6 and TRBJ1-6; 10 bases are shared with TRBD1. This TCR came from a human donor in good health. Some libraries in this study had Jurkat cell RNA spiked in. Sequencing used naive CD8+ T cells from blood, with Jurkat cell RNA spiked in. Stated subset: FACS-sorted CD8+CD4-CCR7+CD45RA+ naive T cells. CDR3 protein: CASRLGTGVSPLPF. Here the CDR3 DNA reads TGTGCCAGCCGCTTAGGGACAGGGGTTTCCCCCCTCCCCTTT.